Listed here are 28 T cell receptor beta chains from one sample, sequenced in a study of T cells in Graves' hyperthyroidism and ophthalmopathy. It was RNA transcripts that yielded the amplified TCR beta CDR3 regions. A first-round RT-PCR of the TCR CDR3 used the HTBI primer set. TCRdb re-derived calls from the multiplex PCR reads in MiXCR, one entry per CDR3 protein. The sample holds around 280,000 distinct CDR3 sequences, 13% seen once. Sample: blood. Receptors were obtained from a woman aged 25 to 45 with Graves' hyperthyroidism that later progressed to Graves' ophthalmopathy.

The table lists this clonotype with many counts. This chain uses TRBV18 with TRBJ1-2; 9 nucleotides line up with TRBD1. The CDR3 loop spans 16 amino acids. With V trimmed by 6 bases and J by 4 bases, 12 bases remained unmatched. Germline-derived CDR1 and CDR2 are KGHSH and LQKENI. Here the CDR3 DNA reads TGTGCCAGCTCGAATAACCGGGACAGGGTAACCTATGGCTACACCTTC. This codes for CASSNNRDRVTYGYTF.

The sample holds a few counts of this clonotype. The CDR3 DNA reads TGCGCCAGCAGCCAAGTTGTGGGAGTAAGCTACAATGAGCAGTTCTTC. This sequence encodes CASSQVVGVSYNEQFF. V and J are TRBV4-3 and TRBJ2-1; D is perhaps TRBD2 (5 bases). CDR1 LGHNA and CDR2 YSLEER come from the germline V gene. Between the trimmed V and J ends, which lost 1 base and 3 bases, there was a span of 13 bases. The CDR3 has 16 residues.

This clonotype was counted ten times or more. The V gene is TRBV5-1, the J gene TRBJ1-2, with D uncertain. There are 15 residues in the CDR3. Looked up from germline, CDR1 is SGHRS and CDR2 is YFSETQ. Between the trimmed V and J ends, which lost 0 bases and 4 bases, there was a span of 13 bases. The DNA of the CDR3 is TGCGCCAGCAGCTTGGGCCCTGGTGATATCTATGGCTACACCTTC. Its protein product is CASSLGPGDIYGYTF.

This clonotype appeared many times. This chain joins TRBV20-1 and TRBJ2-5; D gene uncertain. V lost 6 bases, J lost 1 base, and 12 bases lay in between. Germline CDR1 DFQATT, CDR2 SNEGSKA (reference sequence). The CDR3 loop spans 13 amino acids. The CDR3, as DNA: TGCAGTGCAGAGGCTGGCCTCCAAGAGACCCAGTACTTC. This translates into CSAEAGLQETQYF.

In its sample, this clonotype was seen a few times. The rearrangement joins TRBV5-1 to TRBJ2-1, with D possibly being TRBD2 (6 bases). The CDR3 spans 14 residues. Trimming took off 4 bases at V and 3 bases at J, with 11 bases between the two ends. The germline gives CDR1 SGHRS, CDR2 YFSETQ. CDR3 nucleotide sequence: TGCGCCAGCAGCGGCGGGAATTTCTACAATGAGCAGTTCTTC. Its translation: CASSGGNFYNEQFF.

The sample holds many counts of this clonotype. The V and J genes are TRBV3-1 and TRBJ1-1; 9 bases are a match to TRBD1. The CDR3 length is 14 residues. Losses at the gene ends were 2 bases for V and 4 bases for J; bases not matched to a gene: 2. Germline-derived CDR1 and CDR2 are LGHDT and YNNKEL (reference sequence). The CDR3 sequence: CASSQQDRGTEAFF. The CDR3 coding sequence is TGTGCCAGCAGCCAACAGGACAGGGGCACTGAAGCTTTCTTT. Full variable domain (outside the CDR3, taken from reference TRBV3-1 and TRBJ1-1): DTAVSQTPKYLVTQMGNDKSIKCEQNLGHDTMYWYKQDSKKFLKIMFSYNNKELIINETVPNRFSPKSPDKAHLNLHINSLELGDSAVYFCASSQQDRGTEAFFGQGTRLTVV.

Only one count was recorded for this clonotype. V gene TRBV9 combines with J gene TRBJ2-2; 9 bases match TRBD1. CDR1 is SGDLS, CDR2 YYNGEE, per germline. This CDR3 region has 16 residues. V was pared by 3 bases and J by 7 bases, with 10 bases of the junction left unmatched. The CDR3 DNA reads TGTGCCAGCAGCGGCCGGGACAGGGTAGTCGTCGGGGAGCTGTTTTTT. Its protein product is CASSGRDRVVVGELFF.

The genes are TRBV5-4 and TRBJ2-1, with D perhaps matching TRBD1 (6 bases). This CDR3 comprises 14 residues. V was pared by 2 bases and J by 8 bases, with 14 bases between. Germline-derived CDR1 and CDR2 are SGHNT and YYREEE (reference sequence). CDR3 sequence: CASSFTNRVDEQFF. CDR3 coding DNA: TGTGCCAGCAGCTTCACAAACAGGGTCGATGAGCAGTTCTTC. Together with reference TRBV5-4 and TRBJ2-1, the CDR3 gives the full variable domain: ETGVTQSPTHLIKTRGQQVTLRCSSQSGHNTVSWYQQALGQGPQFIFQYYREEENGRGNFPPRFSGLQFPNYSSELNVNALELDDSALYLCASSFTNRVDEQFFGPGTRLTVL.

In its sample, this clonotype was seen a few times. J is TRBJ2-2 and V is TRBV3-1, with no clear D. The CDR3 is 16 residues long. Trimming left V 0 bases short and J 0 bases short, with 8 bases between. Germline V gives CDR1 LGHDT, CDR2 YNNKEL (reference sequence). The CDR3 nucleotides are TGTGCCAGCAGCCAAGATGAACTTCCGAACACCGGGGAGCTGTTTTTT. As protein: CASSQDELPNTGELFF.

The V and J genes are TRBV6-1 and TRBJ1-6; D call uncertain. The V end lost 4 bases, the J end lost 14 bases, and 12 bases lay between the germline ends. CDR3 length: 12 residues. CDR1 is MNHNS and CDR2 is SASEGT in the germline V gene. The DNA for the CDR3 is TGTGCCAGCAGTGGAAGTAGACGAACCCTCCACTTT. This gives the protein CASSGSRRTLHF.

The CDR3 here is CATKAGTTAIGEQFF. In DNA, the CDR3 is TGTGCCACCAAAGCCGGGACTACCGCAATTGGTGAGCAGTTCTTC. The chain links TRBV24-1 to TRBJ2-1, with 7 bases matching TRBD2. CDR1 is KGHDR and CDR2 is SFDVKD in the germline V gene. The junction had 15 bases not matched to a gene; V was cut back by 8 bases and J by 9 bases. The CDR3 length is 15 residues.

V is TRBV20-1 and J is TRBJ2-1; D possibly corresponds to TRBD1 (6 bases). The CDR3 spans 16 residues. The germline V and J ends were trimmed by 3 bases and 0 bases, with 15 bases remaining between them. Germline V gives CDR1 DFQATT, CDR2 SNEGSKA (reference sequence). The CDR3 is CSASPPQGSSYNEQFF. In nucleotides, the CDR3 is TGCAGTGCTAGTCCCCCCCAGGGGAGCTCCTACAATGAGCAGTTCTTC.

This clonotype was counted a few times. V gene TRBV4-1 combines with J gene TRBJ2-1; the D is unclear. The CDR3 is 16 residues long. Trimming removed 0 bases from V and 7 bases from J, with 16 bases in between. Germline V CDR1 and CDR2: MGHRA, YSYEKL. Written as DNA, the CDR3 is TGCGCCAGCAGCCAAGATCCAGCAGTTCGCGCAAATGAGCAGTTCTTC. It yields the protein CASSQDPAVRANEQFF.

This clonotype was counted many times. The chain employs TRBV28 and TRBJ2-7; no clear D gene. The V gene's germline CDR1 is MDHEN and CDR2 SYDVKM. The CDR3 is 13 residues long. Trimming took off 6 bases at V and 3 bases at J, with 12 bases between the two ends. CDR3 sequence: CASRSLQDYEQYF. DNA of the CDR3: TGTGCCAGCAGGAGCCTTCAGGACTACGAGCAGTACTTC.

With respect to this clonotype: A much larger clone sits a single nucleotide away, making a read error possible. The chain combines TRBV3-1 with TRBJ2-1; 14 bases match TRBD2. CDR3 length: 19 residues. Germline V gene data show CDR1 as LGHDT and CDR2 as YNNKEL (reference sequence). The junction had 15 bases not matched to a gene; V was cut back by 1 base and J by 10 bases. The DNA of the CDR3 is TGTGCCAGCAGCCAAGGTGGACTAGCGGGAGGTCCCGGGCGAAACGAGCAGTTCTTC. Translation gives CASSQGGLAGGPGRNEQFF.

This clonotype has more than one count but fewer than ten. The junction differs from germline at one of its ends, possibly a read error. The V call is TRBV28, the J call TRBJ1-6; D possibly corresponds to TRBD1 (6 bases). Germline V gene sequence: CDR1 MDHEN, CDR2 SYDVKM. The CDR3 is 15 residues long. CDR3 coding DNA: TGTGCCACGCTCACAGGGAGCTCCTATAGTTCACCCCTCCACTTT. This translates into CATLTGSSYSSPLHF.

This clonotype was picked up a small number of times. A much larger clone is a single base away; this may be a read error. The chain employs TRBV3-1 and TRBJ2-4, with TRBD2 as a possible D gene (6 bases). The CDR3 extends over 15 amino acids. The V gene lost 1 base and the J gene lost 6 bases, with 13 bases spanning the gap. Germline CDR1 reads LGHDT; CDR2 reads YNNKEL (reference sequence). The CDR3 coding sequence is TGTGCCAGCAGCCAAGGGGATGCGGGATTAAACATTCAGTACTTC. Translated: CASSQGDAGLNIQYF.

This chain joins TRBV4-3 and TRBJ2-7; 13 bases fit TRBD2. CDR1 is LGHNA and CDR2 is YSLEER in the germline V gene. The CDR3 sequence is 15 residues long. Germline trimming cut 0 bases from V and 6 bases from J; bases unmatched to any gene: 2. The CDR3 loop reads CASSQEGTSGIEQYF. CDR3 in DNA: TGCGCCAGCAGCCAAGAAGGGACTAGCGGGATCGAGCAGTACTTC.

V usage is TRBV19 and J usage is TRBJ2-3; 7 nucleotides align to TRBD2. This CDR3 contains 16 residues. Germline V gene data show CDR1 as LNHDA and CDR2 as SQIVND (reference sequence). V was clipped by 4 bases and J by 1 base; unmatched bases: 8. CDR3 coding DNA: TGTGCCAGTAGTAGGACTAGTGCTTTAGGCACAGATACGCAGTATTTT. This sequence encodes CASSRTSALGTDTQYF.

This chain links TRBV10-3 with TRBJ2-7; 12 bases agree with TRBD2. The CDR3 contains 16 residues. Germline values: CDR1 ENHRY, CDR2 SYGVKD. V was clipped by 2 bases and J by 5 bases; unmatched bases: 7. The CDR3 reads CAISERGTSGRNEQYF. CDR3 coding DNA: TGTGCCATCAGTGAGCGGGGTACTAGCGGGAGGAACGAGCAGTACTTC.

The chain links TRBV4-3 to TRBJ2-3; D gene uncertain. Trimming shortened V by 0 bases and J by 6 bases, and 7 bases separated the two germline ends. The CDR3 is 13 amino acids. Germline loops: CDR1 LGHNA, CDR2 YSLEER. CDR3 protein: CASSQENGDTQYF. CDR3 in DNA: TGCGCCAGCAGCCAAGAAAATGGGGATACGCAGTATTTT.

This clonotype occurred many times. This chain connects TRBV28 to TRBJ1-6; TRBD1 is a possible D gene (6 bases). V shed 7 bases and J shed 8 bases, with 18 bases lying between them. CDR3 length equals 15 residues. Germline-derived CDR1 and CDR2 are MDHEN and SYDVKM. The CDR3 spells CASTLLSGAHSPLHF. In DNA form, the CDR3 reads TGTGCCAGCACCCTACTGTCAGGGGCGCATTCACCCCTCCACTTT.

A note on this clonotype: A much larger clonotype is one base distant, so this may be a read error. The conserved phenylalanine or tryptophan is not found at the CDR3 terminus, so this likely reflects a read error. The rearrangement uses TRBV28 and TRBJ2-7; D is possibly TRBD2 (6 bases). V was pared by 9 bases and J by 3 bases, with 15 bases between. The germline V gene encodes CDR1 MDHEN and CDR2 SYDVKM. The CDR3 length is 13 residues. CDR3 bases: TGTGCCAGTAGGCCGGGACTGAACTACGAGCAGTACTTG. Its protein product is CASRPGLNYEQYL.

This clonotype was seen repeatedly, ten times or more. The chain links TRBV5-5 to TRBJ1-1; no reliable D call. Germline V gene sequence: CDR1 SGHKS, CDR2 YYEKEE (reference sequence). The V end lost 3 bases, the J end lost 2 bases, and 11 bases lay between the germline ends. This CDR3 has 14 amino acids. The CDR3 loop is CASSYRTGNTEAFF. CDR3 nucleotide sequence: TGTGCCAGCAGCTACCGGACGGGTAACACTGAAGCTTTCTTT.

The chain joins TRBV14 to TRBJ2-1, with a weak D call TRBD2 (5 bases). Looked up from germline, CDR1 is SGHDN and CDR2 is FVKESK. V gave up 4 bases and J gave up 9 bases, with 7 bases separating them. This CDR3 comprises 11 residues. Here the CDR3 reads CASSLSAEQFF. CDR3 DNA sequence: TGTGCCAGCAGCCTTAGCGCTGAGCAGTTCTTC.

The sample holds a few counts of this clonotype. The rearrangement links TRBV9 to TRBJ1-3, with D perhaps matching TRBD1 (5 bases). The V end was cut by 4 bases, the J end by 0 bases, with 8 bases between. This CDR3 has 14 residues. The germline V gene encodes CDR1 SGDLS and CDR2 YYNGEE. CDR3 region: CASSPTDSGNTIYF. CDR3 DNA sequence: TGTGCCAGCAGCCCGACAGACTCTGGAAACACCATATATTTT.

This clonotype was counted at least ten times. The rearrangement joins TRBV7-9 to TRBJ1-1; maybe TRBD1 (6 bases). The V end was cut by 5 bases, the J end by 4 bases, with 26 bases between. This CDR3 is built from 18 residues. From germline, CDR1 is SEHNR and CDR2 FQNEAQ (reference sequence). DNA for the CDR3: TGTGCCAGCAGCCTACTAGGGCCTTCAGGGGCAAAGGGCACTGAAGCTTTCTTT. Translated: CASSLLGPSGAKGTEAFF.

This chain joins TRBV7-2 and TRBJ2-3; D is possibly TRBD2 (6 bases). Trimming pared 4 bases from V and 4 bases from J, leaving 12 bases between. There are 14 residues in the CDR3. CDR1 is SGHTA and CDR2 is FQGNSA in the germline V gene. CDR3: CASSSTWEADTQYF. CDR3 DNA sequence: TGTGCCAGCAGCTCTACTTGGGAGGCAGATACGCAGTATTTT.